This TCR beta chain was sequenced in a study of neurological immune-mediated disorders. In TCRdb, the 5' RACE reads were re-called with MiXCR into one record per CDR3 protein. The table has about 48,000 distinct CDR3 sequences, about 9.4% seen once; the top ten hold approximately 22%. The V and J ends lost 3 bases and 14 bases respectively, with 17 bases between them. CDR1 and CDR2 from the germline V gene are KGHSH and LQKENI. CDR3 length: 13 amino acids. Ten or more counts support this clonotype. Specimen: PBMCs. The sequence was obtained from a woman aged 40 to 49 with HTLV-1-associated myelopathy (HAM/TSP). The chain combines TRBV18 with TRBJ2-1, with a possible D match to TRBD2 (6 bases). The CDR3 sequence is CASSPTRGGKEFF. The CDR3 DNA reads as TGTGCCAGCTCACCTACACGAGGCGGGAAGGAGTTCTTC.